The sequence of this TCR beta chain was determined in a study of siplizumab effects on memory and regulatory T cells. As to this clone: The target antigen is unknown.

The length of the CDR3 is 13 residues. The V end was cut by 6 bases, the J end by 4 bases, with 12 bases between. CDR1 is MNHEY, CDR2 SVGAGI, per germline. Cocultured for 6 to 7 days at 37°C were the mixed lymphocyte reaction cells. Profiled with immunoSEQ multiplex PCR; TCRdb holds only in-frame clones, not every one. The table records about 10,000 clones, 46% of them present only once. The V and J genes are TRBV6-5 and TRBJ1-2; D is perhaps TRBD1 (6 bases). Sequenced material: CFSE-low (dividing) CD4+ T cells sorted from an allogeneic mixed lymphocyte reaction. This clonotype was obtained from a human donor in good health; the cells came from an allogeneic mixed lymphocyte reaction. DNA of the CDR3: TGTGCCAGCAGCAGTGCGGGGGCCTATGGCTACACCTTC. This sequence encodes CASSSAGAYGYTF.